The rows below give T cell receptor beta chains drawn from one sample of a study of Japanese encephalitis immunity and Zika vaccine responses. MiXCR was run by TCRdb on the 5' RACE reads, yielding one entry per CDR3 protein. The sample table includes around 47 distinct CDR3 sequences. Here the sequenced sample was antigen-activated CD8+ T cells from blood, cultured, taken during a Zika inactivated vaccine study. These TCRs come from an adult man who received an inactivated Zika virus vaccine. Each CDR3 is given with its conserved first and last residue. The D gene is left open where the match is weak. The listing skips clone size in some rows; elsewhere it reads once, few, many or a size class.

J gene: TRBJ1-6; D gene: NA; V gene: TRBV27; clone size: large; CDR3 DNA: TGTGCCAGCAAGCGGGGAGGCTCCTATAATTCACCCCTCCACTTT; CDR3 protein: CASKRGGSYNSPLHF
J gene: TRBJ1-4; D gene: NA; V gene: TRBV7-8; clone size: large; CDR3 DNA: TGTGCCAGCAGCTTCCCCATGGGGGGGCAGTCTTATGAAAAACTGTTTTTT; CDR3 protein: CASSFPMGGQSYEKLFF
J gene: TRBJ2-7; D gene: NA; V gene: TRBV10-2; clone size: large; CDR3 DNA: TGCGCCAGCAGTGATACGACAGACGTAGACGAGCAGTACTTC; CDR3 protein: CASSDTTDVDEQYF
J gene: TRBJ2-7; D gene: TRBD1; V gene: TRBV4-3; clone size: hyperexpanded; CDR3 DNA: TGCGCCAGCAGCCTTGTACAGGGGGTCGAGCAGTACTTC; CDR3 protein: CASSLVQGVEQYF
J gene: TRBJ2-5; D gene: NA; V gene: TRBV3-1; clone size: hyperexpanded; CDR3 DNA: TGTGCCAGCAGCCCCAGGACAGTTGAAGAGACCCAGTACTTC; CDR3 protein: CASSPRTVEETQYF
J gene: TRBJ1-4; D gene: NA; V gene: TRBV4-3; clone size: large; CDR3 DNA: TGCGCCAGCAGCGAGGGGTCTAATGAAAAACTGTTTTTT; CDR3 protein: CASSEGSNEKLFF
J gene: TRBJ2-1; D gene: TRBD1; V gene: TRBV6-5; clone size: hyperexpanded; CDR3 DNA: TGTGCCAGCAGTAGTACAGGGGGCGGGTACAATGAGCAGTTCTTC; CDR3 protein: CASSSTGGGYNEQFF
J gene: TRBJ1-1; D gene: NA; V gene: TRBV2; clone size: large; CDR3 DNA: TGTGCCAGCAGTGAAGCGGCGACCATGAACACTGAAGCTTTCTTT; CDR3 protein: CASSEAATMNTEAFF
J gene: TRBJ1-1; D gene: TRBD1; V gene: TRBV12-3/TRBV12-4; clone size: large; CDR3 DNA: TGTGCCAGCAGTTTAGCGCGGGACAGGACGCGGACTCTGAACACTGAAGCTTTCTTT; CDR3 protein: CASSLARDRTRTLNTEAFF
J gene: TRBJ2-2; D gene: TRBD2; V gene: TRBV5-1; clone size: hyperexpanded; CDR3 DNA: TGCGCCAGCAGCCCGGGACTAGCGGGGGGTCCAAACACCGGGGAGCTGTTTTTT; CDR3 protein: CASSPGLAGGPNTGELFF
J gene: TRBJ2-3; D gene: TRBD2; V gene: TRBV20-1; clone size: NA; CDR3 DNA: TGCAGTGCTCCGGCCCTAGCGGGGGGAAACACAGATACGCAGTATTTT; CDR3 protein: CSAPALAGGNTDTQYF
J gene: TRBJ1-2; D gene: TRBD1; V gene: TRBV6-1; clone size: large; CDR3 DNA: TGTGCCAGCGCGTGGGTGCGAGACAGGGGGGCCTATGGCTACACCTTC; CDR3 protein: CASAWVRDRGAYGYTF
J gene: TRBJ1-1; D gene: NA; V gene: TRBV27; clone size: hyperexpanded; CDR3 DNA: TGTGCCAGCGGGCAAGGGTTGGGGAGCACTGAAGCTTTCTTT; CDR3 protein: CASGQGLGSTEAFF
J gene: TRBJ2-1; D gene: TRBD2; V gene: TRBV6-4; clone size: NA; CDR3 DNA: TGTGCCAGCAGTGACAATAGCGGGGGAAGGGATGAGCAGTTCTTC; CDR3 protein: CASSDNSGGRDEQFF
J gene: TRBJ2-1; D gene: TRBD2; V gene: TRBV7-3; clone size: hyperexpanded; CDR3 DNA: TGTGCCAGCAGCCTGGGACTAGCGGGCTACAATGAGCAGTTCTTC; CDR3 protein: CASSLGLAGYNEQFF
J gene: TRBJ2-3; D gene: TRBD2; V gene: TRBV7-9; clone size: hyperexpanded; CDR3 DNA: TGTGCCAGCACCCCCGGGGGGGGATCGGATACGCAGTATTTT; CDR3 protein: CASTPGGGSDTQYF
J gene: TRBJ2-1; D gene: TRBD2; V gene: TRBV5-5; clone size: large; CDR3 DNA: TGTGCCAGCAGCTTGACGGGGGGGCCCCATGAGCAGTTCTTC; CDR3 protein: CASSLTGGPHEQFF
J gene: TRBJ1-1; D gene: NA; V gene: TRBV19; clone size: NA; CDR3 DNA: TGTGCCAGCAGAAGGAACACTGAAGCTTTCTTT; CDR3 protein: CASRRNTEAFF
J gene: TRBJ2-5; D gene: TRBD1; V gene: TRBV7-8; clone size: hyperexpanded; CDR3 DNA: TGTGCCAGCAGACCTCGACAGGGAGTAGGGGAAGAGACCCAGTACTTC; CDR3 protein: CASRPRQGVGEETQYF
J gene: TRBJ2-3; D gene: TRBD2; V gene: TRBV6-1; clone size: few; CDR3 DNA: TGTGCCAGCCTACGAATGACTAGCGGGGCAGATACGCAGTATTTT; CDR3 protein: CASLRMTSGADTQYF
J gene: TRBJ2-7; D gene: NA; V gene: TRBV20-1; clone size: hyperexpanded; CDR3 DNA: TGCAGTGCTTCAGGAGGGGCAATTCCCTACGAGCAGTACTTC; CDR3 protein: CSASGGAIPYEQYF
J gene: TRBJ2-7; D gene: NA; V gene: TRBV10-3; clone size: large; CDR3 DNA: TGTGCCATCAGTGGGGTTACGCGAGGGAACCACGAGCAGTACTTC; CDR3 protein: CAISGVTRGNHEQYF